This T cell receptor (beta chain) came from a study of T-cell reconstitution after alpha-beta-depleted transplantation in children. This clonotype was detected ten times or more. The antigen is undetermined. The CDR3 sequence is 15 residues long. V was clipped by 3 bases and J by 7 bases; unmatched bases: 6. CDR1 and CDR2 from the germline V gene are SGHAT and FQNNGV. The TCRbeta library incorporated unique molecular identifiers. TCRdb used MiXCR to reprocess the PCR reads, holding one entry per CDR3 protein. The repertoire holds more than 15,000 distinct CDR3 sequences, with approximately 5.3% as singletons. Study-level results: The study reportedly traced alpha-beta T cells about two months after transplant to several hundred expanded graft clones. It was surviving recipient T cells and thymic progenitors that gave some patients high TCRbeta diversity at day 60.

This TCR was sampled from a boy under 18 with acute lymphoblastic leukemia, due to receive a stem cell transplant. The chain couples TRBV11-2 to TRBJ1-6, with 7 nucleotides matching TRBD1. The input for sequencing was PBMCs, taken before TCRalphabeta/CD19-depleted stem cell transplant. Written as DNA, the CDR3 is TGTGCCAGCAGCTTCCGGGACAGCGTAAATTCACCCCTCCACTTT. This codes for CASSFRDSVNSPLHF.